These T cell receptor beta chains were read from a single sample in a study of blood T cell repertoires in COVID-19. Sequencing was performed with immunoSEQ multiplex PCR; in TCRdb, only in-frame clones are kept and a portion is missing. The sample lists more than 65,000 clones; 84% were seen once. Sequences were obtained from peripheral blood. The receptors come from a woman in her 50s with acute or convalescent COVID-19. The CDR3 runs from the conserved cysteine through the conserved F or W. The D gene is left open where the match is weak. Not every row has a clone size; where given, it reads once, few, many or a size class.

clone_size	d_call	j_call	v_call	cdr3_nt	cdr3_aa
few	.	TRBJ1-1	TRBV7-9	TGTGCCAGCAGCTCGGGAGGGGGGATAGGTTATGGCACTGAAGCTTTCTTT	CASSSGGGIGYGTEAFF
.	.	TRBJ2-2	TRBV19	TGTGCCAGTACCAAGCGGGTGACCACCGGGGAGCTGTTTTTT	CASTKRVTTGELFF
.	.	TRBJ2-7	TRBV6-5	TGTGCCAGCACCGTCCCGGGTTCTTACGAGCAGTACTTC	CASTVPGSYEQYF
.	.	TRBJ1-1	TRBV3-1/TRBV3-2	TGTGCCAGCAGCCCGTTTGGGAGGGGTCGGAACACTGAAGCTTTCTTT	CASSPFGRGRNTEAFF
.	.	TRBJ2-3	TRBV5-1	TGCGCCAGCAGCTTGGCCCCGGGAGCCCCCGGGGGTACGCAGTATTTT	CASSLAPGAPGGTQYF
.	TRBD1	TRBJ1-1	TRBV20-1	TGCAGTGCTAGTATGGGACAGAGGAACACTGAAGCTTTCTTT	CSASMGQRNTEAFF
medium-sized	.	TRBJ2-2	TRBV7-8	TGTGCCAGCAGCTCCCCGGACATCGACACCGGGGAGCTGTTTTTT	CASSSPDIDTGELFF
.	.	TRBJ1-4	TRBV7-8	TGTGCCAGCAGCCTACGACTTGCAACTAATGAAAAACTGTTTTTT	CASSLRLATNEKLFF
.	.	TRBJ2-7	TRBV27	TGTGCCAGCAGACGAGGAGGTTACCCGGTTTCGGCCTCCTACGAGCAGTACTTC	CASRRGGYPVSASYEQYF
.	.	TRBJ2-1	TRBV6-6	TGTGCCAGCACTTCGACATTCGATGAGCAGTTCTTC	CASTSTFDEQFF
.	.	TRBJ2-7	TRBV7-8	TGTGCCAGCAGCTTAGGGCCAACCGCCTACGAGCAGTACTTC	CASSLGPTAYEQYF
.	.	TRBJ1-5	TRBV30	TGTGCCTGGAGTACAGGGATGGGTCAGCCCCAGCATTTT	CAWSTGMGQPQHF
once	TRBD2	TRBJ2-7	TRBV7-8	TGTGCCAGCAGCTCAACAACCCTCGGACTAGCGGGAATCTCCTACGAGCAGTACTTC	CASSSTTLGLAGISYEQYF